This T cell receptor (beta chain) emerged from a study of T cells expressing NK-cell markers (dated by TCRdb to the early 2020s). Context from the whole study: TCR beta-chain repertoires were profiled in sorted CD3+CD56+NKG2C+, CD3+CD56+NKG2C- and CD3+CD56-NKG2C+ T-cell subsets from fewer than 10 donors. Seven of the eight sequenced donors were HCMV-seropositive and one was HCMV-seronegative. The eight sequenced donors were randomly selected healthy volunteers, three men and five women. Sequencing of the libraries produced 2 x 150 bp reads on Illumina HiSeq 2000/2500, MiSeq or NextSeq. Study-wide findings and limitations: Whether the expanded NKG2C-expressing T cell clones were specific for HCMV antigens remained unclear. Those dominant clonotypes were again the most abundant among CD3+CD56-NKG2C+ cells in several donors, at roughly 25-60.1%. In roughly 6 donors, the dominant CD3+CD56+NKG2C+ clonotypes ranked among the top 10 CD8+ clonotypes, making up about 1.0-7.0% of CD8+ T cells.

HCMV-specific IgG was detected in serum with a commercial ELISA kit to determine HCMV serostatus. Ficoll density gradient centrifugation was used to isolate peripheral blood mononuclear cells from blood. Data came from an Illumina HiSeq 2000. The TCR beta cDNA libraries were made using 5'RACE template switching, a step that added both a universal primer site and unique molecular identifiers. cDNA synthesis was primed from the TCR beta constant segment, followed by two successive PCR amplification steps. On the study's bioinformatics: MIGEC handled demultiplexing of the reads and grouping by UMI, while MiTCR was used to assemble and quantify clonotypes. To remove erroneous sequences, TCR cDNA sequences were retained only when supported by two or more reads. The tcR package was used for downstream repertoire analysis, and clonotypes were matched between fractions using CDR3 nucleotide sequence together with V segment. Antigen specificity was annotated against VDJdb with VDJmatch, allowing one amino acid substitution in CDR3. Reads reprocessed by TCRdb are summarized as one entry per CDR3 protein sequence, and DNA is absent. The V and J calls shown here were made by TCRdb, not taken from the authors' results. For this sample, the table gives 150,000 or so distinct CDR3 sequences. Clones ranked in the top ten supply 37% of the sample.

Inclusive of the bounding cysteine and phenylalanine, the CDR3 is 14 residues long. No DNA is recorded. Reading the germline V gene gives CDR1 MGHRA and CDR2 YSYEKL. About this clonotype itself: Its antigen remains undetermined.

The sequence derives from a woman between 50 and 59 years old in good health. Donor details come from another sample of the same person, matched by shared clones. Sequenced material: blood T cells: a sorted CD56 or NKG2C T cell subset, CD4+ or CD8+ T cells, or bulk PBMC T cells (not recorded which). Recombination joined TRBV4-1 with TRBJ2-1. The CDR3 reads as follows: CASSLLEDFNEQFF.